This TCR beta chain was observed in a study of OX40 agonist ivuxolimab in advanced cancers. Looking at the study overall: Patients' therapy was ivuxolimab, an antibody that acts as an agonist of OX40 (CD134).

Study-wide findings and caveats: Clonal expansion from baseline to week 6 occurred in both CD4+ and CD8+ T cells.

Notes on this clone: Its antigen remains unknown.

In germline, CDR1 is SGHDN, CDR2 FVKESK. The ends lost 3 bases at V and 6 bases at J; junction bases unmatched: 10. The CDR3 is made up of 16 amino acids. Sequencing was performed with immunoSEQ multiplex PCR; in TCRdb, only in-frame clones are kept and a portion is missing. The sample contains about 73,000 clones, around 84% of which appear only once. Samples of blood were obtained at baseline, on cycle 4 day 1, and on cycle 7 day 1. The gene calls are TRBV14 and TRBJ2-5; 10 nucleotides line up with TRBD1. The receptor's source is an adult with an advanced solid tumor such as melanoma, head and neck, liver or kidney cancer. This specimen was CD4+ or CD8+ T cells sorted from blood, taken in a trial of the OX40 agonist ivuxolimab. The CDR3 reads CASSQDGTGEAKTQYF. The CDR3, as DNA: TGTGCCAGCAGCCAGGACGGGACAGGGGAAGCGAAGACCCAGTACTTC.